This T cell receptor (beta chain) appears in the sequencing data of a study of blood T cell repertoires in COVID-19. Study context: Samples of COVID-19 (acute and convalescent) were obtained from the United States, Italy and Spain. The cDNA or gDNA used as material had been derived from T cells, B-cell-depleted T cells, or PBMCs.

Authors' data handling: Estimation of nucleated cell counts was performed using reference gene primer amplification. Sequencing was performed with immunoSEQ multiplex PCR; in TCRdb, only in-frame clones are kept and a portion is missing. The DNA was the basis for D and trimming; V, J and clone size are from that table. The sample shows 150,000 or so clones, 65% to 90% of them seen only once. Germline CDR1 is WSHSY and CDR2 is SAAADI. Trimming cost V 6 bases and J 2 bases; bases outside gene matches: 8. This CDR3 is built from 16 residues. Sequencing was carried out using peripheral blood. This chain joins TRBV10-2 and TRBJ1-5, with 9 bases that match TRBD1. The receptor comes from a man in his 60s with acute or convalescent COVID-19. The CDR3 here is CASSAGTGIGNQPQHF. In nucleotides, the CDR3 is TGCGCCAGCAGCGCCGGGACAGGGATCGGCAATCAGCCCCAGCATTTT.